The text below deals with one TCR beta chain. The antigen is undetermined. V shed 6 bases, J shed 4 bases, and the junction held 8 bases outside the gene matches. The CDR3 loop spans 15 amino acids. Germline values: CDR1 MNHNS, CDR2 SASEGT. This sample stems from a study of cytomegalovirus exposure and HLA in healthy donors. Study background: The roughly 100 million unique TCR beta sequences, from roughly 170 million T cells, were found by an earlier analysis.

The PCR contained 60 Vbeta and 13 Jbeta primers. Measured with immunoSEQ multiplex PCR; TCRdb has only the in-frame clones, and not every one. Of hundreds of thousands of clones in the sample, more than 65% were seen once. General study findings and limits: Through in vitro validation, three CMV-associated chains were shown to be specific for CMV antigens. Links to common viral pathogens appeared, in a later analysis, for several of the most significant clusters. Data from an earlier analysis indicated that most TCR beta V segments were productive either about 90% or about 30% of the time.

The source of this sequence is a young man in good health and CMV-seronegative. Input material: PBMCs. V is TRBV6-1 and J is TRBJ1-5; 8 bases line up with TRBD1. CDR3 bases: TGTGCCAGCAGCCACAGGGGGGGGCCTAATCAGCCCCAGCATTTT. It specifies CASSHRGGPNQPQHF.